This T cell receptor beta chain came from a study of T-cell memory formation after mild COVID-19. Germline lookup yields CDR1 GTSNPN and CDR2 SVGIG (reference sequence). V lost 0 bases and J lost 8, with 11 bases in between. CDR3 size: 13 residues. Using its own MiXCR run on the 5' RACE reads, TCRdb lists one record per CDR3 protein. This table holds roughly 510,000 distinct CDR3 sequences, about 18% found once. The J gene is TRBJ2-1, the V gene TRBV30; the D gene is possibly TRBD1 (5 bases). Sequenced sample: PBMCs or a T cell subset sorted from them (not recorded which). This receptor was identified in an adult woman who had mild COVID-19 (a few samples of this study predate the infection). Cell type and time point are not known. The CDR3 spells CAWSVLARDEQFF. The CDR3 DNA sequence: TGTGCCTGGAGTGTACTGGCCAGGGATGAGCAGTTCTTC.